The 17 T cell receptor beta chains given below trace back to one sample, sequenced in a study of response to subunit inactivated influenza vaccine (dated by TCRdb to the late 2010s). Libraries were prepared through RT-PCR. Sequencing took place on an Illumina HiSeq 2500. Using fastp trimming at Q25 and MiXCR clonotype assembly, TCRdb reanalyzed the public sequencing data and kept in-frame beta chains. Records with the same CDR3 protein are collapsed into one entry carrying the most frequent genes and DNA. The sample includes hundreds of thousands of distinct CDR3 sequences, with approximately 17% observed a single time. Less than 4% of the sample is taken by the ten largest. This material consisted of CD4+ T cells sorted from PBMCs, taken around 25 months after vaccination. The source of these receptors is a man aged 50 to 69 who received an inactivated influenza vaccine. Donor details come from another sample of the same person, matched by shared clones.

CDR3 nucleotide sequence: TGCGCCAGCAACCGAGACCATCCATCCACAGATACGCAGTATTTT. This sequence encodes CASNRDHPSTDTQYF. V gene TRBV5-1 combines with J gene TRBJ2-3; D ambiguous. Trimming shortened V by 6 bases and J by 2 bases, and 16 bases separated the two germline ends. The CDR3 extends over 15 amino acids. Germline loops: CDR1 SGHRS, CDR2 YFSETQ.

For this clonotype: Mismatch with germline at one junction end may stem from a read error. The chain links TRBV12-3 or TRBV12-4 to TRBJ1-1; unclear D gene. CDR3 length: 15 amino acids. CDR3 sequence: CASRLVGRQNTEAFF. CDR3 nucleotides: TGTGCCAGCAGGTTAGTGGGGAGGCAGAACACTGAAGCTTTCTTT.

The CDR3 nucleotides are TGTGCCAGCAATCCAGGACAGGGGCATCAGCCCCAGCATTTT. Amino acid sequence: CASNPGQGHQPQHF. This sequence joins TRBV12-3 or TRBV12-4 and TRBJ1-5; TRBD1 matches at 9 bases. The ends lost 7 bases at V and 5 bases at J; junction bases unmatched: 6. This CDR3 has 14 residues.

This clonotype has only a few counts. The chain combines TRBV24-1 with TRBJ2-6; D unresolved. This CDR3 has 17 residues. Per the germline V gene, CDR1 is KGHDR and CDR2 is SFDVKD. Trimming took off 2 bases at V and 0 bases at J, with 10 bases between the two ends. The CDR3 DNA reads as TGTGCCACCAGTGATTCCGGCGGTGACTCTGGGGCCAACGTCCTGACTTTC. This translates into CATSDSGGDSGANVLTF.

This clonotype was observed at least ten times. The gene calls are TRBV4-3 and TRBJ2-3, with TRBD2 as a possible D gene (6 bases). Trimming shortened V by 0 bases and J by 9 bases, and 13 bases separated the two germline ends. The CDR3 length is 14 residues. Germline CDR1 is LGHNA and CDR2 is YSLEER. The DNA of the CDR3 is TGCGCCAGCAGCCAAGACCGGGACTCCACAACGCAGTATTTT. This gives the protein CASSQDRDSTTQYF.

This sequence joins TRBV18 and TRBJ2-1; 7 bases are shared with TRBD1. CDR3 length equals 17 residues. Germline CDR1 and CDR2: KGHSH and LQKENI. V shed 6 bases and J 2 bases; nucleotides not matched to a gene: 13. CDR3: CASSSRQQGRTYNEQFF. For the CDR3, the DNA is TGTGCCAGCTCTTCCCGGCAACAGGGGCGAACCTACAATGAGCAGTTCTTC.

This clonotype showed up just a few times. The chain uses TRBV7-9 and TRBJ2-3; D remains unclear. This CDR3 has 18 amino acids. With 6 bases removed from V and 2 bases from J, the gap between germline ends came to 24 bases. Germline CDR1 is SEHNR and CDR2 is FQNEAQ (reference sequence). Here the CDR3 reads CASREGRLRSRHTDTQYF. DNA of the CDR3: TGTGCCAGCAGGGAAGGACGGCTTAGATCTCGGCACACAGATACGCAGTATTTT.

There are many counts of this clonotype. The gene calls are TRBV5-1 and TRBJ2-7, with D possibly TRBD2 on 6 matching bases. Trimming took off 0 bases at V and 5 bases at J, with 12 bases between the two ends. The CDR3 covers 14 residues. The germline gives CDR1 SGHRS, CDR2 YFSETQ. The CDR3 DNA reads TGCGCCAGCAGCTTGGACCTCCCGGGGGACGAGCAGTACTTC. Protein: CASSLDLPGDEQYF.

In DNA form, the CDR3 reads TGTGCCAGCAGCCGCTTACGAGCCCTACGGGGAGGCGGGGAGCTGTTTTTT. Translating gives CASSRLRALRGGGELFF. The gene calls are TRBV7-8 and TRBJ2-2; weak D call: TRBD2 (6 bases). Looked up from germline, CDR1 is SGHVS and CDR2 is FQNEAQ. This CDR3 region has 17 residues. V lost 5 bases and J 7 bases, leaving 23 bases between the germline ends.

The V and J genes are TRBV10-3 and TRBJ2-3; a possible D gene is TRBD2 (7 bases). Per germline, CDR1 ENHRY and CDR2 SYGVKD. The CDR3 contains 13 residues. Trimming took off 7 bases at V and 6 bases at J, with 14 bases between the two ends. CDR3 sequence reads: CAIKGGPADTQYF. DNA of the CDR3: TGTGCCATCAAGGGGGGGCCAGCGGATACGCAGTATTTT.

The V and J genes are TRBV6-2 or TRBV6-3 and TRBJ2-1; perhaps TRBD1 as D (7 bases). V was cut by 6 bases and J by 5 bases, with 17 bases left in between. The length of the CDR3 is 15 residues. Per germline, CDR1 MNHEY and CDR2 SVGEGT. The CDR3 protein is CASSSRRDSNNEQFF. The CDR3 coding sequence is TGTGCCAGCAGCTCCCGGCGGGACAGCAACAATGAGCAGTTCTTC.

This clonotype was counted many times. The chain combines TRBV7-9 with TRBJ1-1; the D is unclear. The ends were cut back, 3 bases at V and 0 bases at J, with 11 bases in the middle. The length of the CDR3 is 15 residues. Germline CDR1 and CDR2: SEHNR and FQNEAQ (reference sequence). The CDR3 loop reads CASSFSSGVNTEAFF. The CDR3 nucleotides are TGTGCCAGCAGCTTTTCTTCCGGGGTGAACACTGAAGCTTTCTTT.

In this sample, this clonotype turned up a few times. This rearrangement joins TRBV18 to TRBJ2-7; D possibly corresponds to TRBD1 (5 bases). Trimming shortened V by 4 bases and J by 2 bases, and 15 bases separated the two germline ends. The CDR3 length is 15 residues. Germline CDR1 KGHSH, CDR2 LQKENI. The CDR3 reads CASSLQALAPYEQYF. The CDR3 DNA reads TGTGCCAGCTCACTACAGGCTCTCGCCCCCTACGAGCAGTACTTC.

This chain links TRBV11-2 with TRBJ2-7; D perhaps matches TRBD1 (6 bases). Germline values: CDR1 SGHAT, CDR2 FQNNGV. The V gene lost 3 bases and the J gene lost 5 bases, with 17 bases spanning the gap. The CDR3 has 15 amino acids. The CDR3 loop is CASSLPGPQGHEQYF. CDR3 DNA: TGTGCCAGCAGCTTGCCAGGACCACAGGGACACGAGCAGTACTTC.

CDR3 bases: TGTGCCAGCAGCAACAGGGTTTCCTACGAGCAGTACTTC. This translates into CASSNRVSYEQYF. The gene calls are TRBV7-9 and TRBJ2-7, with TRBD1 as a possible D gene (6 bases). In germline, CDR1 is SEHNR, CDR2 FQNEAQ (reference sequence). The CDR3 has 13 amino acids. V was clipped by 5 bases and J by 1 base, with 9 bases between them.

The chain has TRBV28 and TRBJ1-1, with D perhaps matching TRBD1 (5 bases). Trimming took off 8 bases at V and 1 base at J, with 11 bases between the two ends. CDR3 length equals 13 residues. Germline values: CDR1 MDHEN, CDR2 SYDVKM. The CDR3 loop is CASGGGPNTEAFF. The CDR3 region has the DNA TGTGCCAGCGGCGGGGGACCGAACACTGAAGCTTTCTTT. Together with reference TRBV28 and TRBJ1-1, the CDR3 gives the full variable domain: DVKVTQSSRYLVKRTGEKVFLECVQDMDHENMFWYRQDPGLGLRLIYFSYDVKMKEKGDIPEGYSVSREKKERFSLILESASTNQTSMYLCASGGGPNTEAFFGQGTRLTVV.

This sequence joins TRBV30 and TRBJ1-2; D gene ambiguous. The V gene's germline CDR1 is GTSNPN and CDR2 SVGIG (reference sequence). The CDR3 has 13 residues. V was trimmed by 2 bases and J by 5 bases, leaving 12 bases between them. The CDR3 here is CAWSKSEGYGYTF. In nucleotides, the CDR3 is TGTGCCTGGAGTAAATCTGAAGGGTATGGCTACACCTTC.